Below are 2 T cell receptor beta chains sequenced from a single sample in a study of response to subunit inactivated influenza vaccine listed by TCRdb under 2018. The time point label on this specimen signifies: approximately 47 days after influenza vaccine administration. Libraries were built with RT-PCR. The sample was run on an Illumina HiSeq 2500. TCRdb redid the processing of the public reads, applying fastp at Q25 and MiXCR, and retained in-frame beta chains. Rows with a matching CDR3 protein are joined into one entry that keeps the most common DNA and genes. The sample yields about 160,000 distinct CDR3 sequences; roughly 11% were counted once. The ten top clones hold around 11% of the sample. The source was non-naive T cells sorted from PBMCs, collected roughly 48 days after vaccination. This specimen's cell subset or site label, per the study, means: memory T cell fraction. Receptors were obtained from a man aged 50-60 years who received an inactivated influenza vaccine. Donor details come from another sample of the same person, matched by shared clones.

This clonotype occurred a few times. This rearrangement joins TRBV20-1 to TRBJ2-2; D perhaps matches TRBD2 (6 bases). The germline V gene has CDR1 DFQATT and CDR2 SNEGSKA (reference sequence). The CDR3 consists of 15 residues. Trimming shortened V by 5 bases and J by 1 base, and 14 bases separated the two germline ends. In DNA form, the CDR3 reads TGCAGTGCTGCCCGACTAGAAATGAACACCGGGGAGCTGTTTTTT. Translated: CSAARLEMNTGELFF.

This clonotype was counted at least ten times. The V gene is TRBV6-1, the J gene TRBJ2-3, with 8 bases identical to TRBD2. The CDR3 extends over 17 amino acids. Looked up from germline, CDR1 is MNHNS and CDR2 is SASEGT. After removal of 7 bases from V and 0 bases from J, the junction contained 12 bases not matched to a gene. CDR3 sequence reads: CASTPLFAGGSTDTQYF. CDR3 in DNA: TGTGCCAGCACCCCCTTGTTTGCGGGGGGTAGCACAGATACGCAGTATTTT.